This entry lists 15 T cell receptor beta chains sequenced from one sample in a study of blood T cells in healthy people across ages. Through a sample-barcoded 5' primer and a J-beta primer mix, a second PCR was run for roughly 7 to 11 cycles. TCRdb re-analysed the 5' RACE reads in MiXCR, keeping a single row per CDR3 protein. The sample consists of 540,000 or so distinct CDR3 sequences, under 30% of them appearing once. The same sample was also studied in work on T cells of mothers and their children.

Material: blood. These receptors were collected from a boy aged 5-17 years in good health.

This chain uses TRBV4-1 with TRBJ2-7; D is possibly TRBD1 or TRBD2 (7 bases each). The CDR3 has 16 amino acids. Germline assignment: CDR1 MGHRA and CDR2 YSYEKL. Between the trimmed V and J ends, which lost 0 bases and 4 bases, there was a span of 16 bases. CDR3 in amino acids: CASSQDESGTVYEQYF. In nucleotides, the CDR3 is TGCGCCAGCAGCCAAGATGAAAGCGGGACAGTATACGAGCAGTACTTC.

CDR3 sequence (DNA): TGCGCCAGCAGCCAAGATGCCGGCCTCTATAATTCACCCCTCCACTTT. Translated: CASSQDAGLYNSPLHF. V usage is TRBV4-1 and J usage is TRBJ1-6, with D uncertain. The V end lost 0 bases, the J end lost 3 bases, and 9 bases lay between the germline ends. CDR1 is MGHRA and CDR2 is YSYEKL in the germline V gene. This CDR3 is 16 amino acids long.

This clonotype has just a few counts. In DNA, the CDR3 is TGCAGTGCTAGAGAAGGTCCATTCCTCGGGAGAGAGGGCGAGCAGTACTTC. This translates into CSAREGPFLGREGEQYF. The V gene is TRBV20-1, the J gene TRBJ2-7, with TRBD2 as a possible D gene (6 bases). Trimming took off 0 bases at V and 6 bases at J, with 24 bases between the two ends. The CDR3 contains 17 residues. Germline CDR1 reads DFQATT; CDR2 reads SNEGSKA (reference sequence).

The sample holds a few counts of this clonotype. The CDR3 DNA reads TGTGCCAGCAGTTCCTATGGGGACTTGGCCAAAAACATTCAGTACTTC. It codes for CASSSYGDLAKNIQYF. The rearrangement links TRBV12-3 or TRBV12-4 to TRBJ2-4, with TRBD2 as a possible D gene (6 bases). The V and J ends lost 4 bases and 1 base respectively, with 14 bases between them. The CDR3 is 16 amino acids.

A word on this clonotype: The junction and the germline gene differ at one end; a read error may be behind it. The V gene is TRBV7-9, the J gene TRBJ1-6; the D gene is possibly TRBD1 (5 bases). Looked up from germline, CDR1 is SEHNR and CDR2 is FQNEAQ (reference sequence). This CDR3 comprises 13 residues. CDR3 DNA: TGTGCCAACAGCTTTGCAGGGAATTCACCCCTCCACTTT. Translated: CANSFAGNSPLHF.

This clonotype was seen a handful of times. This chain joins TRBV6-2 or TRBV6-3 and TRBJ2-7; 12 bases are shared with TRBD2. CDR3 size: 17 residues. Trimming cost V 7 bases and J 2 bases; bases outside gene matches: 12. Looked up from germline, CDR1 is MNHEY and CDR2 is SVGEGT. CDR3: CASTPGPTSGGTYEQYF. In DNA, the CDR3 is TGTGCCAGCACCCCCGGACCCACTAGCGGGGGGACCTACGAGCAGTACTTC.

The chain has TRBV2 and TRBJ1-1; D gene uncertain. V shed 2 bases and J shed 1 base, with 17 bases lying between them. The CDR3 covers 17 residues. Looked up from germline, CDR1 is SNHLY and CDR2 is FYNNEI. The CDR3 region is CASSEWVVQRGNTEAFF. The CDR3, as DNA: TGTGCCAGCAGTGAATGGGTAGTCCAGAGAGGGAACACTGAAGCTTTCTTT.

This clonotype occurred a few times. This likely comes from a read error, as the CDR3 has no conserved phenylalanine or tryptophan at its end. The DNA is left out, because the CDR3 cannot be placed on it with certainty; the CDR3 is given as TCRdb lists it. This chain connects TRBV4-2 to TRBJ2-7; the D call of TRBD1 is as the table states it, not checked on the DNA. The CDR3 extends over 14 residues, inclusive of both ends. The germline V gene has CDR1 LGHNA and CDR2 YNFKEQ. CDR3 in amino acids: CASSQDGPRDRPSL.

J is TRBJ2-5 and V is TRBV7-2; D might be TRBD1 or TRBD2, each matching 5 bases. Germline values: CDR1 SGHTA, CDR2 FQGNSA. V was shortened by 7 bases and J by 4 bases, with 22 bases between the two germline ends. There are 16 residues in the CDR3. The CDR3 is CASNAGTPMMGETQYF. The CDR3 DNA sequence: TGTGCCAGCAACGCCGGGACCCCGATGATGGGAGAGACCCAGTACTTC.

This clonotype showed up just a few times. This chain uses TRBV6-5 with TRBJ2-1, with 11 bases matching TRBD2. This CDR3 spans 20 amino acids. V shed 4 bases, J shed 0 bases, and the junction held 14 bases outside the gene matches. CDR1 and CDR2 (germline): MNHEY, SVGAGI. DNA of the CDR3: TGTGCCAGCAGTTCCCGACTAGCGGGAAAGAGAATTGGCTCCTACAATGAGCAGTTCTTC. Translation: CASSSRLAGKRIGSYNEQFF.

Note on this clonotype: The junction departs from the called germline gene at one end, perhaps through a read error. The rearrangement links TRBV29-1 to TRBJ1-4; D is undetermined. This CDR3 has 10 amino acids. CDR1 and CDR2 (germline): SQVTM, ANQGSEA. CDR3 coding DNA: TGCAGCGTTGAGAGAGAAAAACTGCTTTTT. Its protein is CSVEREKLLF.

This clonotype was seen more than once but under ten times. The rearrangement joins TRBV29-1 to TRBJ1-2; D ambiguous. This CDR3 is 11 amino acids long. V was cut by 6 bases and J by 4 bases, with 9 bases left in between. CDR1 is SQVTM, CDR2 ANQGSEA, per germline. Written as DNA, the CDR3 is TGCAGCGTCCTGGGAAGCTATGGCTACACCTTC. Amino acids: CSVLGSYGYTF.

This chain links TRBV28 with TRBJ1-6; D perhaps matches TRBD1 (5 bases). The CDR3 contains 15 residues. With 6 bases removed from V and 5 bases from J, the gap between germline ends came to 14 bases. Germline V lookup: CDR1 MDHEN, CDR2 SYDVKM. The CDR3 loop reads CASRPGGEDNSPLHF. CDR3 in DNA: TGTGCCAGCAGGCCGGGAGGGGAAGATAATTCACCCCTCCACTTT.

The CDR3, as DNA: TGTGCCAGCAGCCCGATCATAGCGGGGGGGAACAATGAGCAGTTCTTC. It yields the protein CASSPIIAGGNNEQFF. The V gene is TRBV5-5, the J gene TRBJ2-1; 11 bases fit TRBD2. Germline values: CDR1 SGHKS, CDR2 YYEKEE (reference sequence). The CDR3 is 16 amino acids. J gave up 5 bases and V 4 bases, and 8 bases lay outside the gene matches. The full variable domain, its missing parts supplied by reference TRBV5-5 and TRBJ2-1, is DAGVTQSPTHLIKTRGQQVTLRCSPISGHKSVSWYQQVLGQGPQFIFQYYEKEERGRGNFPDRFSARQFPNYSSELNVNALLLGDSALYLCASSPIIAGGNNEQFFGPGTRLTVL.

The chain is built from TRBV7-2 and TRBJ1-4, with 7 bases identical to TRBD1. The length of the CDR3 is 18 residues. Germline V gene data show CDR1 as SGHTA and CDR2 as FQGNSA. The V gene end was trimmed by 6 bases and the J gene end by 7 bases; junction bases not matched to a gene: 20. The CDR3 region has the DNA TGTGCCAGCAGTCCTAGGGGGCATTCCAGGAGACATATTGAAAAACTGTTTTTT. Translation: CASSPRGHSRRHIEKLFF.